Listed below are T cell receptor beta chains from one sample, sequenced in a study of cytomegalovirus exposure and HLA in healthy donors. The table came from immunoSEQ multiplex PCR; TCRdb's copy has only in-frame clones and leaves some out. This table has roughly 70,000 clones, 94% appearing once. Material: PBMCs. The origin of the receptors is a man between 18 and 29 years old in good health and CMV-seropositive. Both conserved end residues are part of each CDR3. D genes are given only for firm matches. The size of a clone is reported for some rows only, either as once, few or many, or as a class for expanded clones.

j_gene | v_gene | d_gene | abundance | CDR3aa | CDR3nt
TRBJ2-7 | TRBV30 | TRBD1 | NA | CACAGTGYYEQYF | TGTGCCTGCGCCGGGACAGGGTATTACGAGCAGTACTTC
TRBJ1-3 | TRBV29-1 | NA | NA | CSVETQGENTIYF | TGCAGCGTTGAGACCCAGGGTGAGAACACCATATATTTT
TRBJ2-5 | TRBV28 | TRBD2 | NA | CASSLAVRQETQYF | TGTGCCAGCTCGCTAGCGGTTAGGCAAGAGACCCAGTACTTC
TRBJ2-7 | TRBV13 | NA | NA | CASSSSSEQYF | TGTGCCAGCAGCTCATCTAGTGAGCAGTACTTC
TRBJ2-5 | TRBV2 | TRBD2 | NA | CASSSNSGREETQYF | TGTGCCAGCAGTTCGAATAGCGGGAGAGAAGAGACCCAGTACTTC
TRBJ2-5 | TRBV9 | TRBD1 | NA | CASSEDRDVGETQYF | TGTGCCAGCAGCGAGGACAGGGACGTAGGGGAGACCCAGTACTTC
TRBJ2-3 | TRBV29-1 | NA | NA | CSVEAPGAGTDTQYF | TGCAGCGTTGAAGCCCCGGGAGCCGGCACAGATACGCAGTATTTT
TRBJ1-1 | TRBV5-1 | NA | NA | CASSSRGYTEAFF | TGCGCCAGCAGCTCAAGGGGGTACACTGAAGCTTTCTTT
TRBJ2-3 | TRBV28 | TRBD2 | NA | CASRTSGFHEGDTQYF | TGTGCCAGCAGAACTAGCGGGTTCCACGAGGGGGATACGCAGTATTTT
TRBJ2-7 | TRBV6-5 | NA | NA | CATVDSNKRGEQYF | TGTGCCACCGTTGACAGTAACAAACGAGGCGAGCAGTACTTC
TRBJ2-7 | TRBV28 | TRBD1 | NA | CASSSSGTGTYEQYF | TGTGCCAGCAGTTCGTCTGGGACAGGGACCTACGAGCAGTACTTC
TRBJ2-1 | TRBV7-2 | NA | NA | CASSYYRAPYNEQFF | TGTGCCAGCAGCTATTACAGGGCTCCCTACAATGAGCAGTTCTTC
TRBJ1-5 | TRBV28 | TRBD1 | few | CASSSAGTGYQPQHF | TGTGCCAGCAGCTCGGCCGGGACAGGGTATCAGCCCCAGCATTTT
TRBJ2-5 | TRBV7-9 | NA | few | CASSLYQETQYF | TGTGCCAGCAGCCTATACCAAGAGACCCAGTACTTC
TRBJ2-7 | TRBV13 | TRBD2 | few | CASSLAGREGSYEQYF | TGTGCCAGCAGCTTAGCAGGGCGGGAGGGCTCCTACGAGCAGTACTTC
TRBJ1-2 | TRBV6-1 | TRBD1 | NA | CASSPGTGYYGYTF | TGTGCCAGCAGTCCCGGGACAGGCTACTATGGCTACACCTTC
TRBJ1-3 | TRBV5-1 | TRBD1 | NA | CASSSTGADGNTIYF | TGCGCCAGCAGCTCTACAGGGGCCGATGGAAACACCATATATTTT
TRBJ2-2 | TRBV29-1 | TRBD1 | NA | CSVGQGQAGELFF | TGCAGCGTCGGACAGGGTCAAGCCGGGGAGCTGTTTTTT
TRBJ1-1 | TRBV19 | NA | NA | CASSNHRVGYTEAFF | TGTGCCAGTAGTAACCACAGGGTGGGTTACACTGAAGCTTTCTTT
TRBJ1-4 | TRBV9 | NA | NA | CASSARGLRDEKLFF | TGTGCCAGCAGCGCCAGGGGTTTAAGGGATGAAAAACTGTTTTTT
TRBJ2-7 | TRBV28 | NA | NA | CASSLTTRDSYEQYF | TGTGCCAGCAGTTTAACGACAAGAGACTCCTACGAGCAGTACTTC
TRBJ2-2 | TRBV5-1 | TRBD1 | NA | CASSRGQAANTGELFF | TGCGCCAGCAGTCGCGGACAGGCCGCGAACACCGGGGAGCTGTTTTTT
TRBJ1-2 | TRBV28 | NA | NA | CASSSSGPVNYGYTF | NA
TRBJ2-5 | TRBV28 | NA | once | CASSSWAEETQYF | TGTGCCAGCAGTTCGTGGGCAGAAGAGACCCAGTACTTC
TRBJ2-1 | TRBV28 | TRBD1 | NA | CASSPTGVEQFF | TGTGCCAGCAGTCCGACAGGGGTTGAGCAGTTCTTC
TRBJ2-5 | TRBV11-2 | NA | NA | CASSTPYRAQYF | TGTGCCAGCAGCACGCCCTACCGGGCCCAGTACTTC
TRBJ2-7 | TRBV2 | TRBD2 | NA | CASRSPSAGEDEQYF | TGTGCCAGCAGGTCGCCGTCGGCGGGAGAAGACGAGCAGTACTTC
TRBJ2-1 | TRBV30 | TRBD2 | NA | CAWAASGAYNEQFF | TGTGCCTGGGCCGCTAGCGGAGCTTACAATGAGCAGTTCTTC
TRBJ2-7 | TRBV5-4 | TRBD2 | NA | CASSRSGSSYEQYF | TGTGCCAGCAGCAGGAGCGGGAGCTCCTACGAGCAGTACTTC
TRBJ1-2 | TRBV28 | TRBD1 | NA | CASSFPQGARDYGYTF | TGTGCCAGCAGTTTCCCACAGGGGGCCCGGGACTATGGCTACACCTTC
TRBJ1-5 | TRBV19 | TRBD1 | NA | CASSLTGQQPQHF | TGTGCCAGTAGTTTGACAGGGCAACAGCCCCAGCATTTT
TRBJ2-1 | TRBV19 | TRBD2 | NA | CASSAGTSFFDEQFF | TGTGCCAGCTCGGCCGGGACTAGCTTTTTCGATGAGCAGTTCTTC
TRBJ2-5 | TRBV5-1 | NA | NA | CASSSGVEKTQYF | TGCGCCAGCAGCAGTGGAGTTGAAAAGACCCAGTACTTC
TRBJ2-2 | TRBV5-1 | NA | NA | CASSPRLANTGELFF | TGCGCCAGCAGCCCCCGACTAGCGAACACCGGGGAGCTGTTTTTT
TRBJ2-1 | TRBV30 | NA | NA | CAWTLGDNEQFF | TGTGCCTGGACCCTCGGGGACAATGAGCAGTTCTTC
TRBJ2-1 | TRBV11-2 | NA | NA | CASSLRQSAYNEQFF | TGTGCCAGCAGCCTTCGACAGTCCGCCTACAATGAGCAGTTCTTC
TRBJ2-1 | TRBV14 | NA | NA | CASSQDEGVSRFEQFF | TGTGCCAGCAGCCAAGATGAAGGGGTTTCCCGCTTTGAGCAGTTCTTC
TRBJ1-1 | TRBV29-1 | NA | NA | CSARVLNTEAFF | TGCAGCGCGAGGGTTCTGAACACTGAAGCTTTCTTT
TRBJ2-6 | TRBV7-9 | NA | NA | CASSLRDRANVLTF | TGTGCCAGCAGCTTAAGAGACAGGGCCAACGTCCTGACTTTC
TRBJ2-7 | TRBV6-1 | NA | NA | CASSLGQDYEQYF | TGTGCCAGCAGCCTGGGACAAGACTACGAGCAGTACTTC
TRBJ2-5 | TRBV7-9 | TRBD2 | NA | CASSLTSGTQETQYF | TGTGCCAGCAGCCTGACTAGCGGAACCCAAGAGACCCAGTACTTC
TRBJ2-3 | TRBV6-5 | NA | NA | CASSYSTGPDTQYF | TGTGCCAGCAGTTACTCGACAGGCCCAGATACGCAGTATTTT
TRBJ2-7 | TRBV5-1 | TRBD2 | NA | CASSRGLAGTYEQYF | TGCGCCAGCAGTCGTGGACTAGCGGGAACCTACGAGCAGTACTTC
TRBJ2-7 | TRBV5-1 | NA | NA | CASSLGYRGSSDPSSYEQYF | TGCGCCAGCAGCTTGGGATACCGTGGTAGCTCCGATCCTAGCTCCTACGAGCAGTACTTC
TRBJ2-1 | TRBV10-3 | TRBD2 | NA | CAISESLAGERNEQFF | TGTGCCATCAGTGAGTCACTAGCGGGAGAACGCAATGAGCAGTTCTTC
TRBJ2-3 | TRBV10-3 | NA | NA | CAISESPKLIRSLDNTQYF | TGTGCCATCAGTGAGTCCCCAAAATTGATCCGGAGCTTAGATAATACGCAGTATTTT
TRBJ2-1 | TRBV19 | TRBD2 | NA | CASSTSGFSYNEQFF | TGTGCCAGTAGTACTAGCGGGTTCAGCTACAATGAGCAGTTCTTC
TRBJ1-5 | TRBV2 | NA | once | CASTDRSNQPQHF | TGTGCCAGCACTGACAGAAGCAATCAGCCCCAGCATTTT
TRBJ2-1 | TRBV14 | TRBD2 | NA | CASSLGLAGGPATDNEQFF | TGTGCCAGCAGCCTGGGACTAGCGGGAGGGCCGGCCACTGACAATGAGCAGTTCTTC
TRBJ2-7 | TRBV4-1 | TRBD2 | NA | CASSQEGTSGRREQYF | TGCGCCAGCAGCCAAGAAGGGACTAGCGGGAGGCGGGAGCAGTACTTC
TRBJ2-1 | TRBV7-3 | TRBD2 | once | CASSLSSSGEHFNEQFF | TGTGCCAGCAGCTTATCCTCTAGCGGAGAACATTTTAATGAGCAGTTCTTC
TRBJ1-2 | TRBV10-2 | TRBD1 | NA | CASSGTGTGVADGYTF | TGCGCCAGCAGTGGAACCGGGACAGGGGTGGCGGATGGCTACACCTTC
TRBJ1-5 | TRBV18 | TRBD1 | NA | CASSPDRAQPQHF | TGTGCCAGCTCCCCCGACAGGGCCCAGCCCCAGCATTTT
TRBJ2-1 | TRBV5-1 | TRBD2 | NA | CASSLEVGGYNEQFF | TGCGCCAGCAGCTTGGAGGTGGGAGGGTACAATGAGCAGTTCTTC
TRBJ1-1 | TRBV29-1 | NA | NA | CSVELGGRPNTEAFF | TGCAGCGTTGAATTGGGGGGACGGCCAAACACTGAAGCTTTCTTT
TRBJ2-2 | TRBV7-8 | TRBD2 | NA | CASSSPSGTNEVAGELFF | TGTGCCAGCAGCTCACCTAGCGGAACCAACGAAGTGGCCGGGGAGCTGTTTTTT
TRBJ2-2 | TRBV11-1 | NA | NA | CASSPRQQTNTGELFF | TGTGCCAGCAGCCCAAGACAGCAGACTAACACCGGGGAGCTGTTTTTT
TRBJ2-7 | TRBV7-2 | TRBD2 | NA | CASTPGGAGYEQYF | TGTGCCAGCACCCCGGGGGGGGCAGGTTACGAGCAGTACTTC
TRBJ2-3 | TRBV28 | TRBD2 | NA | CASSPTSGRGGDTQYF | TGTGCCAGCAGTCCAACTAGCGGGAGGGGCGGGGATACGCAGTATTTT
TRBJ2-4 | TRBV19 | TRBD1 | NA | CASSIAQGQGNIQYF | TGTGCCAGTAGTATAGCCCAGGGACAGGGAAACATTCAGTACTTC